The clone carrying this TCR beta chain has only a few counts. What it binds is unknown. CDR3 length equals 16 residues. V was shortened by 1 base and J by 1 base, with 11 bases between the two germline ends. Germline V gene lookup returns CDR1 SGHVS and CDR2 FNYEAQ. Time point given: patch test 2, 6 weeks after DPC sensitization. This sample's treatment: therapeutic diphenylcyclopropenone sensitization with weekly scalp DPC. Non-pregnant alopecia patients aged 18 to 70, suitable for DPC therapy. These data belong to a study of human T cells and chemical hapten exposure. On the study more broadly: DPC at 2% was the sensitizing agent, placed on around 2 cm by around 2 cm of upper inner arm skin. Diphenylcyclopropenone, dosed weekly to the scalp, was given to patients throughout the roughly 25-week study. Findings and caveats of the study: Having alopecia, the donors may differ immunologically from healthy people.

TCRdb re-called the RACE reads through MiXCR, storing one row per CDR3 protein. Seen here are about 380,000 distinct CDR3 sequences, more than 5% observed once, and the top ten hold around 5.6%. Sample: whole blood, taken in connection with sensitization to the hapten diphenylcyclopropenone (DPC). The receptor was isolated from a woman aged 18-35 years with alopecia areata. Some clones in this sample may be carry-over from other donors' samples. The rearrangement joins TRBV7-6 to TRBJ1-5, with a weak D call TRBD1 (6 bases). The CDR3 DNA reads TGTGCCAGCAGCTTAGGCCAGGGGCTCAGCAATCAGCCCCAGCATTTT. Amino acids: CASSLGQGLSNQPQHF.